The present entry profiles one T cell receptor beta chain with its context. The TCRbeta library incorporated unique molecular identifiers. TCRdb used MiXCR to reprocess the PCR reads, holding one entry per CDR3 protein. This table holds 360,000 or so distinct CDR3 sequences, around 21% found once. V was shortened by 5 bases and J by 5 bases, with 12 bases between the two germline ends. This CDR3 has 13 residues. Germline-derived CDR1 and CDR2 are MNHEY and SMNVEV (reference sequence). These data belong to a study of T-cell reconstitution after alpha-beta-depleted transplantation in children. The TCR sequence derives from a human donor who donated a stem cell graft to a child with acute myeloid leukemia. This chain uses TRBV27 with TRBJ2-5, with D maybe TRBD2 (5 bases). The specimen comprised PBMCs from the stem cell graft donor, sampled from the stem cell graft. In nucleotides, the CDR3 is TGTGCCAGCAGTCGACTCGGCGGGGAGACCCAGTACTTC. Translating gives CASSRLGGETQYF.